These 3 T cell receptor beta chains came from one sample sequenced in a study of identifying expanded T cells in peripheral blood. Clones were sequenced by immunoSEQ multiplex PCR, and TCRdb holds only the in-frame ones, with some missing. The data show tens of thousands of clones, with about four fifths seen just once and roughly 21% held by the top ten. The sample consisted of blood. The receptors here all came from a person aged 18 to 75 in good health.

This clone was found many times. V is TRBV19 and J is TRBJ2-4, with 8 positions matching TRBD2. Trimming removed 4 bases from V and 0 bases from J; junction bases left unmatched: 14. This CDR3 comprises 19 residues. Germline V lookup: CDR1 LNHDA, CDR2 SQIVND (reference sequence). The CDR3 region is CASSNYGLASGIAKNIQYF. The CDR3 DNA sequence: TGTGCCAGTAGTAACTACGGACTAGCCAGCGGGATAGCCAAAAACATTCAGTACTTC.

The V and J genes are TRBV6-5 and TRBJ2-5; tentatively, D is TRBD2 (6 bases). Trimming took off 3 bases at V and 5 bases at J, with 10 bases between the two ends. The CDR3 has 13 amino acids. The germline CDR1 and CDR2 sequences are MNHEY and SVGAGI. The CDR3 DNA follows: TGTGCCAGCAGTTATTGGGGGGAGGAGACCCAGTACTTC. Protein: CASSYWGEETQYF.

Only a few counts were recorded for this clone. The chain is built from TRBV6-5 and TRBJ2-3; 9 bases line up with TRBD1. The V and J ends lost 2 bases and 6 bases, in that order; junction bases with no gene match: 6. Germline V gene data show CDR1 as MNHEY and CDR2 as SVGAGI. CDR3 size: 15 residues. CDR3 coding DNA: TGTGCCAGCAGTTACGCGGGACAGGGTTGGGATACGCAGTATTTT. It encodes CASSYAGQGWDTQYF.